The 28 T cell receptor delta chains below were found in one sample sequenced in a study of γδ T cells in repeated Plasmodium falciparum infection (dated by TCRdb to about 2021). The library was obtained by multiplex PCR. Instrument on record: Illumina MiSeq. For TCRdb, the public reads were processed anew by CATT, and duplicate DNA sequences were folded into one row. Present in this sample are roughly 93,000 delta-chain clones, over 0.9% of which were seen just once. The ten largest make up approximately 10% of the sample. Vgamma9/Vdelta2+ and Vdelta2-negative gammadelta T cell populations were flow-sorted from peripheral blood mononuclear cells for bulk TCR repertoire analysis. What was sequenced was gamma-delta T cells from blood. These receptors were obtained from a pool of human donors (malaria-infected and uninfected, not separated).

In regard to this clone: Within the sample, other DNA sequences also encode this same CDR3. There is no J gene call, but TRDV1 is given as the V gene. The germline gives CDR1 TSWWSYY, CDR2 QGS. The CDR3 extends over 9 amino acids. CDR3 sequence (DNA): TGTGCTCTTGGGGAAAGATTATTCTTC. Amino acids: CALGERLFF.

Only a few counts were recorded for this clone. With only one base between it and a far larger clone, this is likely a read error. The sample contains more than one DNA sequence encoding this CDR3. V and J are TRDV1 and TRDJ1, with D hard to call. V dropped 2 bases and J dropped 10 bases, with 14 bases sitting between them. CDR1 and CDR2 (germline): TSWWSYY, QGS. CDR3 length equals 13 residues. CDR3 sequence: CALGEGVRGLLIF. The CDR3 nucleotides read TGTGCTCTTGGGGAAGGGGTACGAGGTTTACTCATCTTT.

On this clone: The amino acid sequence in TCRdb belongs to a much larger clone and departs from this DNA's translation at residue 15, likely a sequencing read error; the sequence shown is translated from the DNA. V is TRDV1 and J is TRDJ1; no clear D. No J gene was available from TCRdb, and it was assigned here by a germline match of the DNA. Germline CDR1 and CDR2: TSWWSYY and QGS. The CDR3 length is 19 residues. The V end lost 7 bases, the J end lost 5 bases, and 32 bases lay between the germline ends. The CDR3 loop reads CALASALRLGAPPADKLIF. The CDR3 DNA is TGTGCTCTTGCGTCAGCACTCCGTCTCGGGGCCCCTCCTGCGGATAAACTCATCTTT.

Remarks on this clone: It differs at one base from a far larger clone, so likely a read error. The identical CDR3 is also encoded by other nucleotide sequences in the sample. V and J are TRDV2 and TRDJ1, with D possibly TRDD3 on 6 matching bases. Here the J gene was assigned by germline matching of the DNA, as TCRdb has none. The CDR3 length is 16 residues. The germline V gene has CDR1 GEAIGNYY and CDR2 EKD. The CDR3 reads CACDPLESGYTDKLIF. In DNA form, the CDR3 reads TGTGCCTGTGACCCCCTGGAGAGCGGATACACTGATAAACTCATCTTT.

In regard to this clone: Given a far larger clone just one base away, this is likely a sequencing read error. The sample contains more than one DNA sequence encoding this CDR3. The chain uses TRDV1 and TRDJ1, with D tentatively TRDD2 or TRDD3 (5 bases each). This CDR3 has 18 amino acids. The germline gives CDR1 TSWWSYY, CDR2 QGS. The V end was cut by 3 bases, the J end by 2 bases, with 22 bases between. The CDR3 region is CALGDFPPFPGRTDKLIF. DNA for the CDR3: TGTGCTCTTGGGGACTTTCCACCGTTTCCTGGGCGAACCGATAAACTCATCTTT.

This clone appeared a few times. It is likely a read error: a sequence one base away is far more abundant. Other DNA sequences of this sample code for an identical CDR3. J is TRDJ1 and V is TRDV1, with 9 bases aligning to TRDD3. Here the J gene was assigned by germline matching of the DNA, as TCRdb has none. The germline CDR1 and CDR2 sequences are TSWWSYY and QGS. The CDR3 consists of 20 residues. Here the CDR3 DNA reads TGTGCTCTCGGGGAACGGTTGGCTGCACTGGGGGACAAGTACACCGATAAACTCATCTTT. It codes for CALGERLAALGDKYTDKLIF.

Turning to this clone: TCRdb assigns this DNA the protein of a much larger clone, which departs from its translation at residue 8; this likely reflects a read error, and the protein shown comes from translating the DNA. This chain uses TRDV2 with TRDJ1; 11 positions match TRDD3. Losses at the gene ends were 6 bases for V and 2 bases for J; bases not matched to a gene: 28. Germline lookup yields CDR1 GEAIGNYY and CDR2 EKD. CDR3 length equals 22 residues. The CDR3 region has the DNA TGTGCCTGTTGGCACCCTACGCCTTCTAGGTCTACTGGGGGATATTTTACCGATAAACTCATCTTT. Encoded protein: CACWHPTPSRSTGGYFTDKLIF.

This clone was observed a few times. This likely reflects a read error, since a far larger clone is one base away. This sample also contains other DNA sequences that code for the same CDR3. The V call is TRDV1, the J call TRDJ1, with D perhaps matching TRDD2 (5 bases). Germline V gives CDR1 TSWWSYY, CDR2 QGS. Deletions cut 3 bases from V and 2 bases from J, with 46 bases between. The CDR3 sequence is 26 residues long. The CDR3 region has the DNA TGTGCTCTTGGGGACCTCGGCCCTACCTATACAGAAACGAAGGACCCACCGAACGTGAGGACCGATAAACTCATCTTT. It is translated as CALGDLGPTYTETKDPPNVRTDKLIF.

A few counts support this clone. TCRdb assigns this DNA the protein of a much larger clone, which departs from its translation at residue 19; this likely reflects a read error, and the protein shown comes from translating the DNA. The chain couples TRDV2 to TRDJ2; tentatively, D is TRDD2 or TRDD3 (5 bases each). TCRdb carries no J gene annotation; the J gene was assigned here by matching the DNA with germline. This CDR3 has 22 amino acids. The germline gives CDR1 GEAIGNYY, CDR2 EKD. The CDR3 here is CACDTVSPTIPDKGTGQAKLFF. The CDR3 nucleotides are TGTGCCTGTGACACCGTTTCCCCTACCATTCCGGATAAAGGGACTGGCCAAGCAAAACTCTTCTTT.

Worth noting for this clone: Since a far larger clone is one base different, this is likely a read error. This specimen includes other DNA sequences encoding the same CDR3. The J gene is uncalled and the V gene is TRDV2; TRDD3 reflects the table's D call only, with no check against the DNA. The germline gives CDR1 GEAIGNYY, CDR2 EKD. This CDR3 has 22 residues. CDR3 in DNA: TGTGCCTGTTGGCATCCTACGTCTTCTAGGTCTACTGGGGGATATTTTACCGATAAACTTATCTTT. The encoded protein is CACWHPTSSRSTGGYFTDKLIF.

A remark on this clone: The protein held in TCRdb is that of a much larger clone and does not match this DNA's translation at residue 15, likely because of a read error; the protein shown is translated from the DNA. The genes are TRDV1 and TRDJ1; D may be TRDD2 (6 bases). Germline matching of the DNA provided the J gene here, since TCRdb leaves it blank. This CDR3 contains 20 residues. Germline V CDR1 and CDR2: TSWWSYY, QGS. The V end lost 2 bases, the J end lost 7 bases, and 32 bases lay between the germline ends. CDR3 sequence reads: CALGESTFPLPQLYGCKLIF. The CDR3 nucleotides are TGTGCTCTTGGGGAATCTACCTTTCCCCTTCCACAGTTGTACGGCTGTAAACTCATCTTT.

As for this clone: A read error is the likely source, as a far larger clone sits one nucleotide away. Other DNA sequences within the sample encode an identical CDR3. This chain connects TRDV2 to TRDJ1; TRDD3 matches 9 bases. Since TCRdb gives no J gene, matching the DNA to germline was used here to assign it. V lost 3 bases, J lost 5 bases, and 15 bases stayed unmatched. The CDR3 length is 17 residues. Germline loops: CDR1 GEAIGNYY, CDR2 EKD. The CDR3 DNA follows: TGTGCCTGTGACCCATCACGCACGGGGGGATACCCTGATAAACTCATCTTT. Its translation: CACDPSRTGGYPDKLIF.

Concerning this clone itself: One base separates it from a far larger clone, so it is likely a read error. The identical CDR3 is also encoded by other nucleotide sequences in the sample. The CDR3 bases are TGCGCTCTTGGGGTTACATCATCCTTTGGGGGATACGCCTCTAAACTCATCTTT. Encoded protein: CALGVTSSFGGYASKLIF. This sequence joins TRDV1 and TRDJ1; 11 bases fit TRDD3. CDR3 length: 18 amino acids. CDR1 is TSWWSYY and CDR2 is QGS in the germline V gene.

This clone was recorded many times. This DNA translates differently at residue 16 from the TCRdb protein, which is that of a much larger clone; a read error is likely, and the protein shown is the DNA's own translation. This chain links TRDV2 with TRDJ1; the D gene is possibly TRDD3 (5 bases). The CDR3 sequence is 22 residues long. Trimming took off 1 base at V and 1 base at J, with 33 bases between the two ends. Germline CDR1 and CDR2: GEAIGNYY and EKD. The CDR3 protein is CACDTVSRGSVPVYLGTDKLIF. DNA for the CDR3: TGTGCCTGTGACACTGTTTCCAGGGGGTCAGTACCGGTTTATCTAGGCACCGATAAACTCATCTTT.

Remarks on this clone: This likely stems from a read error, as it lies one base from a far larger clone. The sample carries other DNA sequences with the same CDR3. This rearrangement joins TRDV1 to TRDJ1, with D possibly matching TRDD3 (6 bases). TCRdb supplies no J gene; here it was assigned by aligning the nucleotide sequence to germline. The CDR3 length is 21 residues. Trimming cost V 0 bases and J 0 bases, with 26 bases left between them. From germline, CDR1 is TSWWSYY and CDR2 QGS. CDR3 residues: CALGELVPPRGWGIHTDKLIF. CDR3 bases: TGTGCTCTTGGGGAACTTGTACCCCCCCGGGGATGGGGAATACACACCGATAAACTCATCTTT.

A word on this clone: A far larger clone is one nucleotide away, so this likely arose from a read error. This sample includes further DNA sequences coding for the same CDR3. The J segment was not called; the V segment is TRDV2; the table names TRDD3, a call not compared with the DNA. CDR3 size: 15 residues. CDR1 and CDR2 (germline): GEAIGNYY, EKD. For the CDR3, the DNA is TGTGCCTGTGACGCCATGGGGGCCGACACCGATAAGCTCATCTTT. It specifies CACDAMGADTDKLIF.

This clone has a count of ten or more. Only one base separates this from a far larger clonotype, so it likely reflects a read error. The sample holds other DNA sequences that translate to the same CDR3. This rearrangement joins TRDV1 to TRDJ1; D is unresolved. The V and J ends lost 2 bases and 8 bases respectively, with 9 bases between them. CDR3 length equals 12 residues. Germline CDR1 reads TSWWSYY; CDR2 reads QGS. The DNA for the CDR3 is TGTGCTCTTGGGGAATTGCGGTACAAACTCATCTTT. It codes for CALGELRYKLIF.

This clone was seen only a few times. TCRdb attributes to this sequence the protein of a much larger clone, which differs from the DNA translation at residue 10; a read error is likely, and the protein displayed is translated from the DNA. J is TRDJ1 and V is TRDV2, with 10 bases lining up with TRDD3. The J gene, missing from TCRdb, was assigned here through DNA to germline matching. The CDR3 consists of 16 residues. Germline CDR1 is GEAIGNYY and CDR2 is EKD. J was trimmed by 1 base and V by 3 bases; bases with no gene match: 7. This chain's CDR3 is CACDSLGDSVTDKLIF. The CDR3 DNA is TGTGCCTGTGACTCACTGGGGGATTCAGTCACCGATAAACTCATCTTT.

This clone was recorded at least ten times. TCRdb pairs this DNA with a much larger clone's protein that differs at residue 10, likely a read error; the protein shown was translated from the DNA. The V gene is TRDV2, the J gene TRDJ1; D perhaps matches TRDD3 (6 bases). The J gene, left out of TCRdb, was set here by checking the DNA against germline. The CDR3 spans 18 residues. Germline CDR1 and CDR2: GEAIGNYY and EKD. Trimming left V 0 bases short and J 3 bases short, with 22 bases between. The CDR3 sequence is CACDTVGTGRSLPDKLIF. The CDR3 nucleotides are TGTGCCTGTGACACCGTCGGTACTGGGAGATCCCTCCCCGATAAACTCATCTTT.

This clone was seen more than once but under ten times. TCRdb's protein, taken from a much larger clone, differs from this DNA's translation at residue 3, likely owing to a read error; the protein displayed comes from the DNA. The J gene is TRDJ1, the V gene TRDV2, with 7 bases matching TRDD3. In the absence of a J gene in TCRdb, the DNA was matched to germline to assign it here. CDR1 is GEAIGNYY and CDR2 is EKD in the germline V gene. The CDR3 runs 15 residues. CDR3 amino acids: CASDEMRDTPDKLIF. For the CDR3, the DNA is TGTGCCAGTGACGAAATGAGGGATACCCCCGATAAACTCATCTTT.

Points on this clone: The amino acid sequence in TCRdb belongs to a much larger clone and departs from this DNA's translation at residue 17, likely a sequencing read error; the sequence shown is translated from the DNA. In nucleotides, the CDR3 is TGTGCTCTTGGGGACCCCTCCCGGATACCTCTACCGTACACCGATAAACCCATCTTT. It encodes CALGDPSRIPLPYTDKPIF. This chain links TRDV1 with TRDJ1; tentatively, D is TRDD3 (6 bases). The germline V gene has CDR1 TSWWSYY and CDR2 QGS. This CDR3 contains 19 residues.

Points on this clone: This DNA translates differently at residue 6 from the TCRdb protein, which is that of a much larger clone; a read error is likely, and the protein shown is the DNA's own translation. This sequence joins TRDV1 and TRDJ3, with a possible D match to TRDD2 (6 bases). The J gene comes from matching the DNA to germline here; TCRdb lacks it. The germline gives CDR1 TSWWSYY, CDR2 QGS. V lost 1 base, J lost 1 base, and 35 bases lay in between. This CDR3 is 26 amino acids long. CDR3 residues: CALGEPPTIRFYGWGKESWDTRQMFF. CDR3 DNA sequence: TGTGCTCTTGGGGAACCTCCTACGATTCGGTTCTACGGTTGGGGAAAAGAGTCCTGGGACACCCGACAGATGTTTTTC.

This clone came up a few times. The chain recombines TRDV1 with TRDJ1; TRDD2 agrees at 8 bases. The length of the CDR3 is 25 residues. CDR1 is TSWWSYY and CDR2 is QGS in the germline V gene. CDR3: CAVGDIATSYGGVGIDPFGGPKLIF. CDR3 DNA sequence: TGTGCAGTTGGGGACATAGCTACTTCCTACGGTGGTGTTGGGATAGACCCCTTTGGTGGTCCTAAACTCATCTTT.

This clone came up a few times. A read error likely explains why the TCRdb protein, taken from a much larger clone, differs from this DNA's translation at residue 17; the protein shown is translated from the DNA. The CDR3 DNA reads as TGTGCTCTTGGGGACCTTTCCTCCTACGGGTTACTGGGGGATAGGAACGCCGATAAACTCATCTTT. It is translated as CALGDLSSYGLLGDRNADKLIF. V usage is TRDV1 and J usage is TRDJ1; 11 positions agree with TRDD3. Here the J gene was assigned by germline matching of the DNA, as TCRdb has none. With V trimmed by 3 bases and J by 3 bases, 24 bases remained unmatched. Germline lookup yields CDR1 TSWWSYY and CDR2 QGS. This CDR3 is 22 amino acids long.

At least ten counts were recorded for this clone. TCRdb records a much larger clone's protein for this DNA, with a difference at residue 8 that likely arises from a read error; the protein given is the translation of the DNA. The chain links TRDV2 to TRDJ3; 11 positions match TRDD3. TCRdb is silent on the J gene; assignment here came from matching the DNA to germline. V shed 3 bases and J 5 bases; nucleotides not matched to a gene: 23. The CDR3 totals 23 residues. Per the germline V gene, CDR1 is GEAIGNYY and CDR2 is EKD. CDR3 loop: CACDPLVGMVKLGDTRDTRQMFF. The DNA of the CDR3 is TGTGCCTGTGACCCCCTTGTGGGGATGGTGAAGCTGGGGGATACCCGGGACACCCGACAGATGTTTTTC.

This clone was seen more than once but under ten times. TCRdb's entry gives the protein of a much larger clone, which mismatches this DNA's translation at residue 16, likely from a read error; the protein reported here is translated from the DNA. V gene TRDV1 was called; the J gene was not. This CDR3 contains 17 residues. The germline gives CDR1 TSWWSYY, CDR2 QGS. The CDR3 region is CALGERKGEPRTDKLTF. The CDR3 nucleotides are TGTGCTCTTGGGGAAAGGAAGGGCGAGCCCAGGACCGATAAACTCACCTTT.

Comments on this clone: The protein TCRdb gives is from a much larger clone and does not agree with this DNA's translation at residue 11, likely a read error; the protein shown here comes from the DNA. The chain has TRDV2 and TRDJ3; no firm D call. Here the J gene was assigned by germline matching of the DNA, as TCRdb has none. The CDR3 covers 18 residues. Germline-derived CDR1 and CDR2 are GEAIGNYY and EKD. The CDR3 is CACDTVTKSSRDTRQMFF. For the CDR3, the DNA is TGTGCCTGTGACACCGTTACTAAAAGCTCCCGGGACACCCGACAGATGTTTTTC.

This clone has only a few counts. A far larger clone is one nucleotide away, so this likely arose from a read error. Distinct nucleotide sequences in the sample also encode this CDR3. V and J are TRDV1 and TRDJ1, with TRDD3 identical over 13 bases. The J gene is not listed in TCRdb, so it was assigned here from a DNA match to germline. The CDR3 length is 19 residues. Germline V gives CDR1 TSWWSYY, CDR2 QGS. CDR3 loop: CALNHKANWGIRPTDKLIF. The CDR3 nucleotides are TGTGCCCTCAATCACAAGGCAAACTGGGGGATACGGCCCACCGATAAACTCATCTTT.